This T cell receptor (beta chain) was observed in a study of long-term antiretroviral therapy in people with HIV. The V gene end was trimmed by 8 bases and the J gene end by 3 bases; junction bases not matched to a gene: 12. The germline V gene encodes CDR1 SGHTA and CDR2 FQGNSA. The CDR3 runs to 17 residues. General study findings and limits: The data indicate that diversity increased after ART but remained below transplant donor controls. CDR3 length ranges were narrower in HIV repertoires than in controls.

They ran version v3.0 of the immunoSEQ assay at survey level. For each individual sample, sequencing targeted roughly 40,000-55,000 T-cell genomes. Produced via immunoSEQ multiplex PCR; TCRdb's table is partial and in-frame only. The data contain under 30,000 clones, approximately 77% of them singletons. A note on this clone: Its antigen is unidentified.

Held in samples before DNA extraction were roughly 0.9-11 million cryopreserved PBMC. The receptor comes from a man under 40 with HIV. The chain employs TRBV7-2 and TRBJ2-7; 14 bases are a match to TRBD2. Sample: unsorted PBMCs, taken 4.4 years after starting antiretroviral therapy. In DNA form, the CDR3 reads TGTGCCAGCTCACTCGCGAGGACTAGCGGGAGGATCTACGAGCAGTACTTC. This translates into CASSLARTSGRIYEQYF.